A selection of T cell receptor beta chains follows, all from one sample in a study of blood T cell repertoires in COVID-19. Sequenced by immunoSEQ multiplex PCR; TCRdb stores in-frame clones only, minus some. The sample has some 270,000 clones, 65% to 90% seen once. The sample comprised PBMCs or T cells enriched from blood (not recorded which). The receptor source for this set is a woman aged 45-65 years with acute COVID-19. The CDR3 runs from the conserved cysteine through the conserved F or W. Fields, in order: clone size, D gene, V gene, J gene, CDR3 protein, CDR3 DNA. A D gene is named only where the DNA matches it firmly. Size is stated for part of the rows, as once, few or many counts, or as a class when the clone is expanded.

clone size: .
D gene: .
V gene: TRBV11-2
J gene: TRBJ1-2
CDR3 protein: CASSLGSGRGYGYTF
CDR3 DNA: TGTGCCAGCAGCTTAGGGAGCGGCAGGGGCTATGGCTACACCTTC

clone size: .
D gene: .
V gene: TRBV4-1
J gene: TRBJ1-5
CDR3 protein: CASSQESQPQHF
CDR3 DNA: TGCGCCAGCAGCCAAGAGAGTCAGCCCCAGCATTTT

clone size: .
D gene: TRBD2
V gene: TRBV6-2/TRBV6-3
J gene: TRBJ2-3
CDR3 protein: CASSYAGGPFTDTQYF
CDR3 DNA: TGTGCCAGCAGTTACGCGGGGGGGCCTTTCACAGATACGCAGTATTTT

clone size: .
D gene: .
V gene: TRBV19
J gene: TRBJ1-2
CDR3 protein: CASSQVSGPGNYGYTF
CDR3 DNA: TGTGCCAGTAGTCAGGTGTCCGGCCCCGGCAACTATGGCTACACCTTC

clone size: .
D gene: .
V gene: TRBV5-6
J gene: TRBJ2-7
CDR3 protein: CASSLAGTRYEQYF
CDR3 DNA: TGTGCCAGCAGCTTGGCAGGGACAAGGTACGAGCAGTACTTC

clone size: .
D gene: TRBD1
V gene: TRBV7-2
J gene: TRBJ1-1
CDR3 protein: CASRLGQGGSSEAFF
CDR3 DNA: TGTGCCAGCAGACTAGGACAGGGGGGCAGCTCTGAAGCTTTCTTT

clone size: .
D gene: .
V gene: TRBV7-9
J gene: TRBJ1-1
CDR3 protein: CASSLFDGLKLNTEAFF
CDR3 DNA: TGTGCCAGCAGCTTATTCGACGGACTGAAGTTGAACACTGAAGCTTTCTTT

clone size: .
D gene: .
V gene: TRBV15
J gene: TRBJ1-5
CDR3 protein: CATSRAGEIGQPQHF
CDR3 DNA: TGTGCCACCAGCAGAGCAGGGGAAATTGGTCAGCCCCAGCATTTT

clone size: .
D gene: .
V gene: TRBV6-5
J gene: TRBJ1-2
CDR3 protein: CASRTSGDGYTF
CDR3 DNA: TGTGCCAGCAGGACTTCAGGGGACGGCTACACCTTC

clone size: .
D gene: .
V gene: TRBV7-2
J gene: TRBJ1-3
CDR3 protein: CASSLFRGMNSGNTIYF
CDR3 DNA: TGTGCCAGCAGTTTGTTCAGGGGAATGAACTCTGGAAACACCATATATTTT

clone size: .
D gene: .
V gene: TRBV19
J gene: TRBJ1-5
CDR3 protein: CASSMGTGMGNQPQHF
CDR3 DNA: TGTGCCAGTAGTATGGGTACAGGGATGGGCAATCAGCCCCAGCATTTT

clone size: .
D gene: .
V gene: TRBV12-5
J gene: TRBJ1-1
CDR3 protein: CASGFLRGYDTEAFF
CDR3 DNA: TGTGCTAGTGGTTTCCTCCGGGGATATGACACTGAAGCTTTCTTT

clone size: .
D gene: TRBD2
V gene: TRBV4-2
J gene: TRBJ2-1
CDR3 protein: CASSQGVGAGGRFYNEQFF
CDR3 DNA: TGTGCCAGCAGCCAAGGGGTTGGAGCGGGGGGCCGTTTCTACAATGAGCAGTTCTTC

clone size: .
D gene: .
V gene: TRBV7-6
J gene: TRBJ1-4
CDR3 protein: CASSLGGGGKEANEKLFF
CDR3 DNA: TGTGCCAGCAGCTTAGGAGGCGGGGGGAAAGAGGCTAATGAAAAACTGTTTTTT

clone size: .
D gene: .
V gene: TRBV2
J gene: TRBJ1-6
CDR3 protein: CASGGYNSPLHF
CDR3 DNA: TGTGCCAGCGGAGGATATAATTCACCCCTCCACTTT

clone size: .
D gene: TRBD1
V gene: TRBV7-7
J gene: TRBJ2-5
CDR3 protein: CASSLGRGLFETQYF
CDR3 DNA: TGTGCCAGCAGCTTGGGCAGGGGGCTTTTCGAGACCCAGTACTTC

clone size: many
D gene: .
V gene: TRBV5-1
J gene: TRBJ1-2
CDR3 protein: CASSLADQDYTF
CDR3 DNA: TGCGCCAGCAGCTTGGCTGACCAGGACTACACCTTC

clone size: .
D gene: .
V gene: TRBV19
J gene: TRBJ2-5
CDR3 protein: CASSMGTFGETQYF
CDR3 DNA: TGTGCCAGTAGTATGGGGACATTCGGGGAGACCCAGTACTTC

clone size: .
D gene: TRBD1
V gene: TRBV30
J gene: TRBJ2-3
CDR3 protein: CAWSIGGSHLSTDTQYF
CDR3 DNA: TGTGCCTGGAGTATAGGGGGCTCTCACCTTAGCACAGATACGCAGTATTTT

clone size: .
D gene: .
V gene: TRBV9
J gene: TRBJ2-1
CDR3 protein: CASSVGKPRGNEQFF
CDR3 DNA: TGTGCCAGCAGCGTAGGCAAACCCCGGGGTAATGAGCAGTTCTTC

clone size: .
D gene: .
V gene: TRBV19
J gene: TRBJ2-7
CDR3 protein: CASSSAGPERVHEQYF
CDR3 DNA: TGTGCCAGTAGTAGCGCCGGACCGGAGAGGGTACACGAGCAGTACTTC

clone size: .
D gene: TRBD2
V gene: TRBV14
J gene: TRBJ2-6
CDR3 protein: CASSRRGGPAGANVLTF
CDR3 DNA: TGTGCCAGCAGTCGGCGGGGGGGCCCGGCTGGGGCCAACGTCCTGACTTTC

clone size: .
D gene: TRBD2
V gene: TRBV4-3
J gene: TRBJ2-1
CDR3 protein: CASSQDLGLAGGSSYNEQFF
CDR3 DNA: TGCGCCAGCAGCCAAGATCTTGGGCTAGCGGGGGGAAGCTCCTACAATGAGCAGTTCTTC

clone size: .
D gene: TRBD1
V gene: TRBV7-6
J gene: TRBJ1-1
CDR3 protein: CASSLGTGMNTEAFF
CDR3 DNA: TGTGCCAGCAGCTTAGGGACAGGGATGAACACTGAAGCTTTCTTT

clone size: .
D gene: TRBD2
V gene: TRBV7-8
J gene: TRBJ2-1
CDR3 protein: CASSLGGTSGVREQFF
CDR3 DNA: TGTGCCAGCAGCTTAGGGGGGACTAGCGGGGTTCGTGAGCAGTTCTTC

clone size: once
D gene: .
V gene: TRBV4-3
J gene: TRBJ2-6
CDR3 protein: CASSQDGGMGYYSGANVLTF
CDR3 DNA: TGCGCCAGCAGCCAAGATGGAGGTATGGGCTACTACTCTGGGGCCAACGTCCTGACTTTC

clone size: .
D gene: .
V gene: TRBV30
J gene: TRBJ1-1
CDR3 protein: CAWTRGTFQAEAFF
CDR3 DNA: TGTGCCTGGACCCGTGGCACTTTCCAGGCTGAAGCTTTCTTT

clone size: .
D gene: .
V gene: TRBV7-3
J gene: TRBJ2-5
CDR3 protein: CASSGQSGQQETQYF
CDR3 DNA: TGTGCCAGCAGCGGCCAGTCCGGACAACAAGAGACCCAGTACTTC

clone size: .
D gene: TRBD1
V gene: TRBV9
J gene: TRBJ1-1
CDR3 protein: CASSVGGRGRVDSEAFF
CDR3 DNA: TGTGCCAGCAGCGTAGGGGGCAGGGGGCGAGTGGATTCTGAAGCTTTCTTT

clone size: .
D gene: .
V gene: TRBV19
J gene: TRBJ1-5
CDR3 protein: CASQGEGPSSQHF
CDR3 DNA: TGTGCCAGTCAAGGGGAGGGGCCCTCGTCCCAGCATTTT

clone size: .
D gene: TRBD1
V gene: TRBV18
J gene: TRBJ1-3
CDR3 protein: CASSPGQGSGNTIYF
CDR3 DNA: TGTGCCAGCTCACCAGGACAGGGGTCTGGAAACACCATATATTTT

clone size: .
D gene: TRBD2
V gene: TRBV7-2
J gene: TRBJ2-5
CDR3 protein: CASSLGSGGLQETQYF
CDR3 DNA: TGTGCCAGCAGCTTAGGTAGCGGGGGCCTTCAAGAGACCCAGTACTTC

clone size: .
D gene: TRBD1
V gene: TRBV18
J gene: TRBJ2-5
CDR3 protein: CASFKGDSPQETQYF
CDR3 DNA: TGTGCCAGCTTTAAAGGGGACAGCCCGCAAGAGACCCAGTACTTC

clone size: .
D gene: TRBD1
V gene: TRBV29-1
J gene: TRBJ1-2
CDR3 protein: CSVGGQGAPGYTF
CDR3 DNA: TGCAGCGTTGGGGGACAGGGGGCGCCTGGCTACACCTTC

clone size: .
D gene: .
V gene: TRBV10-3
J gene: TRBJ1-5
CDR3 protein: CAISSAQGLNSNQPQHF
CDR3 DNA: TGTGCCATCTCATCGGCGCAGGGATTAAATAGCAATCAGCCCCAGCATTTT

clone size: .
D gene: .
V gene: TRBV5-1
J gene: TRBJ1-1
CDR3 protein: CASSSGLGQGRTTEAFF
CDR3 DNA: TGCGCCAGCAGCTCCGGCCTAGGCCAGGGGCGAACCACTGAAGCTTTCTTT

clone size: .
D gene: .
V gene: TRBV4-3
J gene: TRBJ2-1
CDR3 protein: CASSQDGGYNEQFF
CDR3 DNA: TGCGCCAGCAGCCAAGATGGCGGCTACAATGAGCAGTTCTTC

clone size: .
D gene: TRBD1
V gene: TRBV6-5
J gene: TRBJ2-7
CDR3 protein: CASSWGTGYEQYF
CDR3 DNA: TGTGCCAGCAGTTGGGGGACAGGCTACGAGCAGTACTTC

clone size: .
D gene: TRBD2
V gene: TRBV6-5
J gene: TRBJ2-5
CDR3 protein: CASSLNPGGRETQYF
CDR3 DNA: TGTGCCAGCAGCCTCAACCCGGGGGGGAGAGAGACCCAGTACTTC

clone size: once
D gene: .
V gene: TRBV9
J gene: TRBJ2-1
CDR3 protein: CASSVSTVVHEQFF
CDR3 DNA: TGTGCCAGCAGCGTAAGCACAGTCGTCCATGAGCAGTTCTTC

clone size: .
D gene: .
V gene: TRBV5-4
J gene: TRBJ1-1
CDR3 protein: CASSLEVSGTEAFF
CDR3 DNA: TGTGCCAGCAGCTTGGAGGTCTCGGGGACTGAAGCTTTCTTT

clone size: .
D gene: .
V gene: TRBV10-1
J gene: TRBJ2-3
CDR3 protein: CASSTGQPTDTQYF
CDR3 DNA: TGCGCCAGCAGTACAGGACAGCCCACAGATACGCAGTATTTT

clone size: .
D gene: .
V gene: TRBV7-9
J gene: TRBJ2-5
CDR3 protein: CASSPGQYQETQYF
CDR3 DNA: TGTGCCAGCAGCCCAGGACAGTACCAAGAGACCCAGTACTTC

clone size: few
D gene: .
V gene: TRBV29-1
J gene: TRBJ1-2
CDR3 protein: CSVEVAGAYGYTF
CDR3 DNA: TGCAGCGTCGAAGTGGCAGGTGCCTATGGCTACACCTTC

clone size: .
D gene: TRBD1
V gene: TRBV5-1
J gene: TRBJ2-7
CDR3 protein: CASSPDRGYEQYF
CDR3 DNA: TGCGCCAGCAGCCCGGACAGGGGCTACGAGCAGTACTTC

clone size: .
D gene: .
V gene: TRBV7-3
J gene: TRBJ1-6
CDR3 protein: CASSPDGSLGSPLHF
CDR3 DNA: TGTGCCAGCAGCCCCGACGGATCCCTAGGTTCACCCCTCCACTTT

clone size: .
D gene: .
V gene: TRBV6-1
J gene: TRBJ2-7
CDR3 protein: CASSERYRQGPHYEQYF
CDR3 DNA: TGTGCCAGCAGTGAACGGTATAGGCAGGGCCCGCACTACGAGCAGTACTTC

clone size: once
D gene: .
V gene: TRBV11-2
J gene: TRBJ2-7
CDR3 protein: CASSFQNQGNEQYF
CDR3 DNA: TGTGCCAGCAGCTTTCAGAATCAGGGCAACGAGCAGTACTTC

clone size: .
D gene: .
V gene: TRBV6-1
J gene: TRBJ1-1
CDR3 protein: CASSDYTVQGEAFF
CDR3 DNA: TGTGCCAGCAGTGATTACACCGTTCAGGGTGAAGCTTTCTTT

clone size: .
D gene: .
V gene: TRBV7-9
J gene: TRBJ1-6
CDR3 protein: CASSLEQGNSPLHF
CDR3 DNA: TGTGCCAGCAGCTTAGAACAGGGAAATTCACCCCTCCACTTT

clone size: .
D gene: TRBD1
V gene: TRBV5-6
J gene: TRBJ2-2
CDR3 protein: CASSLEGAKTGELFF
CDR3 DNA: TGTGCCAGCAGCTTGGAGGGGGCAAAGACCGGGGAGCTGTTTTTT

clone size: .
D gene: .
V gene: TRBV2
J gene: TRBJ1-1
CDR3 protein: CASAQGDTEAFF
CDR3 DNA: TGTGCCAGCGCACAGGGAGACACTGAAGCTTTCTTT

clone size: .
D gene: .
V gene: TRBV9
J gene: TRBJ1-4
CDR3 protein: CASSVNSATNEKLFF
CDR3 DNA: TGTGCCAGCAGCGTCAACAGTGCAACTAATGAAAAACTGTTTTTT